These 30 T cell receptor beta chains were sequenced from one sample in a study of metastatic and nonmetastatic thyroid tumors. TCRdb reprocessed the PCR reads using MiXCR. The sample shows thousands of clones, around a third of them seen only once. No treatment had been given to any patient before thyroid surgery. Sequencing input: adjacent normal tissue. The source is a female donor with papillary thyroid cancer or a benign thyroid nodule (not recorded which). Some clones in this sample may be carry-over from other donors' samples.

The chain is built from TRBV24-1 and TRBJ2-1; possible D gene TRBD1, 7 bases. This CDR3 comprises 17 residues. Germline values: CDR1 KGHDR, CDR2 SFDVKD. The ends were cut back, 3 bases at V and 6 bases at J, with 20 bases in the middle. CDR3: CATSDPLEGANTNEQFF. CDR3 nucleotide sequence: TGTGCCACCAGTGATCCCCTGGAGGGGGCGAATACCAATGAGCAGTTCTTC.

This clone was detected a few times. The chain joins TRBV30 to TRBJ2-1, with a possible D match to TRBD2 (6 bases). V was cut by 0 bases and J by 10 bases, with 10 bases left in between. Germline-derived CDR1 and CDR2 are GTSNPN and SVGIG (reference sequence). This CDR3 has 12 residues. The CDR3: CAWSVAGYEQFF. CDR3 nucleotide sequence: TGTGCCTGGAGTGTGGCGGGATACGAGCAGTTCTTC.

This clone has a single count. The CDR3 reads CSASPGARHEQYF. CDR3 sequence (DNA): TGCAGTGCCTCCCCGGGCGCTCGCCACGAGCAGTACTTC. This chain links TRBV20-1 with TRBJ2-7; D remains ambiguous. This CDR3 is built from 13 residues. V dropped 6 bases and J dropped 5 bases, with 17 bases sitting between them. Germline CDR1 reads DFQATT; CDR2 reads SNEGSKA (reference sequence).

This clone was counted a few times. The CDR3 reads CASSPTRTALEYF. The CDR3 nucleotides read TGTGCCAGCAGTCCCACAAGGACTGCTTTGGAGTACTTC. The chain combines TRBV6-2 or TRBV6-3 with TRBJ2-5; possibly TRBD2 for D (5 bases). Looked up from germline, CDR1 is MNHEY and CDR2 is SVGEGT. V was clipped by 5 bases and J by 12 bases, with 19 bases between them. The CDR3 runs 13 residues.

This clone was observed a handful of times. A read error may produce the germline difference seen at one junction end. The gene calls are TRBV12-3 or TRBV12-4 and TRBJ2-6, with a weak D call TRBD1 (6 bases). This CDR3 comprises 15 residues. The CDR3 nucleotides read TGTGCCACCAGTGACCCCGGGACAGGGGCCAACGTCCTGACTTTC. Protein product: CATSDPGTGANVLTF.

Of note for this clone: A read error may produce the germline difference seen at one junction end. V is TRBV20-1 and J is TRBJ2-3; 9 bases line up with TRBD2. This CDR3 has 15 amino acids. Germline V CDR1 and CDR2: DFQATT, SNEGSKA (reference sequence). The CDR3 is CSASSGGFPTDKQYF. The CDR3 DNA is TGCAGTGCCAGCAGCGGGGGGTTTCCCACAGATAAGCAGTATTTT.

This clone is termed medium-sized. The V call is TRBV2, the J call TRBJ2-5; 7 bases are shared with TRBD1. With 10 bases clipped from V and 4 bases from J, the junction kept 12 bases outside the gene matches. This CDR3 is built from 14 residues. In germline, CDR1 is SNHLY, CDR2 FYNNEI. The CDR3 sequence: CATRQGWNSETQYF. CDR3 sequence (DNA): TGTGCCACCAGACAGGGTTGGAATTCAGAGACCCAGTACTTC. The variable domain in full, completed from reference TRBV2 and TRBJ2-5, reads EPEVTQTPSHQVTQMGQEVILRCVPISNHLYFYWYRQILGQKVEFLVSFYNNEISEKSEIFDDQFSVERPDGSNFTLKIRSTKLEDSAMYFCATRQGWNSETQYFGPGTRLLVL.

The chain couples TRBV12-3 or TRBV12-4 to TRBJ2-7; D call uncertain. Trimming took 1 base from V and 0 from J, leaving 7 bases between them. The CDR3 has 14 amino acids. CDR3 region: CASSLGGNSYEQYF. The DNA of the CDR3 is TGTGCCAGCAGTTTAGGTGGGAACTCCTACGAGCAGTACTTC.

The chain couples TRBV20-1 to TRBJ1-1; D is uncertain. The V end was cut by 1 base, the J end by 11 bases, with 17 bases between. Germline CDR1 DFQATT, CDR2 SNEGSKA (reference sequence). CDR3 length equals 13 residues. The CDR3 region is CSARGYIGERAFF. The CDR3 DNA sequence: TGCAGTGCTAGAGGATACATTGGGGAAAGGGCTTTCTTT.

This clone is a singleton in its sample. The sample carries other DNA sequences with the same CDR3. This sequence joins TRBV5-1 and TRBJ1-1, with D perhaps matching TRBD1 (5 bases). With 0 bases removed from V and 9 bases from J, the gap between germline ends came to 12 bases. Germline CDR1 SGHRS, CDR2 YFSETQ. This CDR3 spans 13 amino acids. The CDR3 sequence: CASSLDTGSKAFF. Here the CDR3 DNA reads TGCGCCAGCAGCTTGGACACAGGCTCTAAAGCTTTCTTT.

The chain carries TRBV11-2 and TRBJ1-2; D is undetermined. The CDR3 is 13 amino acids. Germline CDR1 reads SGHAT; CDR2 reads FQNNGV. Trimming cost V 3 bases and J 7 bases, with 12 bases left between them. The CDR3 DNA sequence: TGTGCCAGCAGCTTGGGAGGACTAGGTGGCTACACCTTC. This codes for CASSLGGLGGYTF.

The sample holds a few counts of this clone. The chain recombines TRBV28 with TRBJ2-2; TRBD2 is a possible D gene (6 bases). The CDR3 extends over 14 amino acids. The germline V gene encodes CDR1 MDHEN and CDR2 SYDVKM. V lost 2 bases and J 8 bases, leaving 12 bases between the germline ends. The CDR3 protein is CASSLRAGRGELFF. The CDR3 region has the DNA TGTGCCAGCAGTTTACGAGCCGGGAGAGGGGAGCTGTTTTTT.

The chain carries TRBV6-1 and TRBJ1-3; no reliable D call. From germline, CDR1 is MNHNS and CDR2 SASEGT. The germline V and J ends were trimmed by 8 bases and 0 bases, with 8 bases remaining between them. The CDR3 loop spans 13 amino acids. Written as DNA, the CDR3 is TGTGCCAGCCGGGAGGACTCTGGAAACACCATATATTTT. It codes for CASREDSGNTIYF.

The V call is TRBV6-2 or TRBV6-3, the J call TRBJ1-5; TRBD1 is a possible D gene (5 bases). CDR1 and CDR2 (germline): MNHEY, SVGEGT. The CDR3 sequence is 14 residues long. V was shortened by 2 bases and J by 6 bases, with 11 bases between the two germline ends. CDR3 amino acids: CASSYGKGFQPQHF. The CDR3 coding sequence is TGTGCCAGCAGTTACGGCAAGGGGTTTCAGCCCCAGCATTTT.

This clone was seen a few times. The chain recombines TRBV2 with TRBJ2-1; D gene ambiguous. Germline-derived CDR1 and CDR2 are SNHLY and FYNNEI. V was clipped by 8 bases and J by 0 bases, with 17 bases between them. CDR3 length: 16 amino acids. For the CDR3, the DNA is TGTGCCAGCCTACTGAGTGGAGAGGTCTCCTACAATGAGCAGTTCTTC. Its protein is CASLLSGEVSYNEQFF. Supplemented by reference TRBV2 and TRBJ2-1, the full variable domain reads EPEVTQTPSHQVTQMGQEVILRCVPISNHLYFYWYRQILGQKVEFLVSFYNNEISEKSEIFDDQFSVERPDGSNFTLKIRSTKLEDSAMYFCASLLSGEVSYNEQFFGPGTRLTVL.

This clone showed up just a few times. The chain uses TRBV6-1 and TRBJ1-4, with no clear D. The CDR3 length is 14 residues. The ends were cut back, 6 bases at V and 8 bases at J, with 16 bases in the middle. Germline CDR1 reads MNHNS; CDR2 reads SASEGT. The CDR3 protein is CASSQDPEGEKLFF. CDR3 nucleotide sequence: TGTGCCAGCAGCCAGGATCCGGAAGGGGAAAAACTGTTTTTT.

This clone was counted at least ten times. This may stem from a read error, because a much larger clone lies one nucleotide away. V gene TRBV5-1 combines with J gene TRBJ2-3; TRBD2 agrees at 12 bases. The germline V gene encodes CDR1 SGHRS and CDR2 YFSETQ. This CDR3 region has 15 residues. CDR3 DNA sequence: TGCGCCGGCAGCTTGGCATCTAGCGGGGGGGGTACGCAGTATTTT. It translates to CAGSLASSGGGTQYF.

This clone occurred a few times. It is likely a read error, because the conserved phenylalanine at the end of the CDR3 is missing. The V call is TRBV6-1, the J call TRBJ1-5, with 9 bases matching TRBD1. This CDR3 has 16 amino acids. In germline, CDR1 is MNHNS, CDR2 SASEGT. The CDR3 nucleotides are TGTGCCAGCAGGGACAGGGGCACTTATAGCGATCAGCCCCAGCATTTG. This translates into CASRDRGTYSDQPQHL.

The V gene is TRBV28, the J gene TRBJ2-7; TRBD1 might be the D (6 bases). The germline V and J ends were trimmed by 6 bases and 5 bases, with 23 bases remaining between them. Germline-derived CDR1 and CDR2 are MDHEN and SYDVKM. The CDR3 has 16 amino acids. In nucleotides, the CDR3 is TGTGCCAGCAGCCGAGTACCGACAGGATTGGGGGACGAGCAGTACTTC. Protein product: CASSRVPTGLGDEQYF.

This clone was counted only a few times. The V gene is TRBV6-5, the J gene TRBJ1-6; D is unclear. Trimming removed 0 bases at V and 7 bases at J, with 13 bases between. From germline, CDR1 is MNHEY and CDR2 SVGAGI. The CDR3 covers 16 residues. CDR3 DNA: TGTGCCAGCAGTTACTCGATCGGCACACTGAATTCACCCCTCCACTTT. Encoded protein: CASSYSIGTLNSPLHF.

The genes are TRBV20-1 and TRBJ1-3, with 11 nucleotides matching TRBD1. CDR1 and CDR2 (germline): DFQATT, SNEGSKA (reference sequence). The V segment lost 5 bases and the J segment 6 bases; nucleotides outside the gene matches: 3. The CDR3 runs to 13 residues. CDR3 DNA sequence: TGCAGTGCTTGGACAGGGGGCCAAAACACCATATATTTT. Amino acid sequence: CSAWTGGQNTIYF.

V is TRBV27 and J is TRBJ2-1, with 7 bases lining up with TRBD2. CDR1 is MNHEY and CDR2 is SMNVEV in the germline V gene (reference sequence). Trimming cost V 5 bases and J 0 bases; bases outside gene matches: 4. This CDR3 is 15 amino acids long. The CDR3 DNA reads as TGTGCCAGCAGTGTAGCGGGTAACTCCTACAATGAGCAGTTCTTC. Protein: CASSVAGNSYNEQFF.

This clone was counted between two and nine times. The chain links TRBV20-1 to TRBJ1-6; tentative D call: TRBD1 (6 bases). Germline V gene sequence: CDR1 DFQATT, CDR2 SNEGSKA (reference sequence). Trimming removed 3 bases at V and 6 bases at J, with 12 bases between. The CDR3 loop spans 14 amino acids. Here the CDR3 DNA reads TGCAGTGCTAGTCACGGACAGATTAATTCACCCCTCCACTTT. Its translation is CSASHGQINSPLHF.

This clone was seen a handful of times. The rearrangement links TRBV7-2 to TRBJ1-3, with D tentatively TRBD1 (5 bases). The V gene's germline CDR1 is SGHTA and CDR2 FQGNSA. The CDR3 has 13 residues. V was trimmed by 8 bases and J by 2 bases, leaving 10 bases between them. The DNA of the CDR3 is TGTGCCAGCGGGGGTGAGGCTGGAAACACCATATATTTT. This codes for CASGGEAGNTIYF.

This clone has at least ten counts. CDR3 loop: CASSFGGGPDTQYF. CDR3 DNA sequence: TGTGCCAGCAGCTTTGGGGGGGGGCCGGATACGCAGTATTTT. The chain links TRBV7-2 to TRBJ2-3; D possibly corresponds to TRBD2 (7 bases). Per germline, CDR1 SGHTA and CDR2 FQGNSA. The CDR3 contains 14 residues. Trimming removed 3 bases at V and 6 bases at J, with 13 bases between. Full variable domain (rest looked up from reference TRBV7-2 and TRBJ2-3): GAGVSQSPSNKVTEKGKDVELRCDPISGHTALYWYRQSLGQGLEFLIYFQGNSAPDKSGLPSDRFSAERTGGSVSTLTIQRTQQEDSAVYLCASSFGGGPDTQYFGPGTRLTVL.

The sample holds one count of this clone. The V gene is TRBV20-1, the J gene TRBJ1-1, with unresolved D. The CDR3 covers 13 residues. CDR1 and CDR2 (germline): DFQATT, SNEGSKA (reference sequence). Trimming removed 6 bases from V and 1 base from J, with 12 bases in between. The CDR3 loop is CSATDVGNTEAFF. The CDR3 DNA reads TGCAGTGCCACCGATGTGGGGAACACTGAAGCTTTCTTT.

At least ten counts were recorded for this clone. A much larger clone differs from this one at a single base, so this may be a read error. Other nucleotide sequences in the sample specify the same CDR3. The J gene is TRBJ2-7, the V gene TRBV9, with D maybe TRBD2 (6 bases). Trimming pared 4 bases from V and 1 base from J, leaving 9 bases between. This CDR3 is 13 amino acids long. CDR1 and CDR2 (germline): SGDLS, YYNGEE. CDR3 DNA: TGTGCCAGCAGCCCGGGGGATTCCTACGAGCAGTACTTC. It translates to CASSPGDSYEQYF.

The sample holds many counts of this clone. This sequence may be a read error, since a much larger clone differs from it by one base. The chain uses TRBV2 and TRBJ2-3; TRBD2 aligns across 9 bases. The V and J ends lost 6 bases and 9 bases, in that order; junction bases with no gene match: 13. This CDR3 is 15 amino acids long. Germline V CDR1 and CDR2: SNHLY, FYNNEI. The CDR3 protein is CASRDLSGRGETQYF. The CDR3 region has the DNA TGTGCCAGCAGGGACCTTAGCGGGAGAGGAGAGACGCAGTATTTT.

This chain uses TRBV4-1 with TRBJ2-7, with TRBD2 matching 8 bases. This CDR3 is 16 amino acids long. The germline CDR1 and CDR2 sequences are MGHRA and YSYEKL. V was clipped by 0 bases and J by 5 bases; unmatched bases: 9. CDR3 bases: TGCGCCAGCAGCCAAGAGGGGCAGCGGGAGTGGAACGAGCAGTACTTC. As protein: CASSQEGQREWNEQYF.

The gene calls are TRBV6-1 and TRBJ1-2; 7 bases map to TRBD1. Germline CDR1 MNHNS, CDR2 SASEGT. The CDR3 contains 11 residues. Losses at the gene ends were 6 bases for V and 6 bases for J; bases not matched to a gene: 1. The CDR3 sequence: CASSTGDGYTF. CDR3 bases: TGTGCCAGCAGCACAGGGGATGGCTACACCTTC.